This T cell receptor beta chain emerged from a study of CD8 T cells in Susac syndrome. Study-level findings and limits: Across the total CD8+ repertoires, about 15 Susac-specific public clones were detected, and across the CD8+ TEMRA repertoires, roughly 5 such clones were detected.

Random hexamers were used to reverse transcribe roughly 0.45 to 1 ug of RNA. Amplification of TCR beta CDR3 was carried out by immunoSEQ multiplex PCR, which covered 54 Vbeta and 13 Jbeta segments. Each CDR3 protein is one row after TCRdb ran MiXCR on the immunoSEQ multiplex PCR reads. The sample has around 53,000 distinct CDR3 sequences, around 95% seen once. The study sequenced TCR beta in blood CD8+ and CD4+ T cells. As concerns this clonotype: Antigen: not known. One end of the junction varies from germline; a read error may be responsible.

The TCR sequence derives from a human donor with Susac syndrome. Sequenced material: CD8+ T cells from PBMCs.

CDR3 sequence reads: CASSLVGGQETQHF. CDR3 sequence (DNA): TGCGCCAGCAGCTTGGTAGGGGGGCAAGAGACCCAGCACTTC. The V gene is TRBV5-1, the J gene TRBJ2-5, with D possibly called TRBD1 or TRBD2 (6 bases each). The germline V gene has CDR1 SGHRS and CDR2 YFSETQ. The CDR3 has 14 amino acids.